This TCR beta chain was recorded in a study of blood T cell repertoires in COVID-19. Overall study: T cells, B-cell-depleted T cells, or PBMCs provided the cDNA or gDNA that served as material.

Authors' data handling: The authors estimated nucleated cell counts from reference gene primer amplification. The table came from immunoSEQ multiplex PCR; TCRdb's copy has only in-frame clones and leaves some out. V, J and clone size are those of that table, while D and trimming were read from the DNA. The sample includes fewer than 200,000 clones, about nine tenths of them seen just once. J gave up 4 bases and V 3 bases, and 4 bases lay outside the gene matches. There are 14 residues in the CDR3. The germline CDR1 and CDR2 sequences are KGHSH and LQKENI. The sequencing input was peripheral blood. The receptor was isolated from a man aged 25 to 40 with COVID-19, enrolled during active disease. The rearrangement joins TRBV18 to TRBJ1-1; TRBD1 aligns across 8 bases. DNA for the CDR3: TGTGCCAGCTCACCCTTAACAGGGGGCACTGAAGCTTTCTTT. Protein product: CASSPLTGGTEAFF. Based on the CDR3 plus reference TRBV18 and TRBJ1-1, the full variable domain is NAGVMQNPRHLVRRRGQEARLRCSPMKGHSHVYWYRQLPEEGLKFMVYLQKENIIDESGMPKERFSAEFPKEGPSILRIQQVVRGDSAAYFCASSPLTGGTEAFFGQGTRLTVV.